This T cell receptor (beta chain) was recovered during a study of identifying expanded T cells in peripheral blood. Findings of the study overall: Approximately two-week clone count variance significantly increased as total template count grew. Technical replicates showed approximately 1.2 changed clones; about 2 weeks approximately 15; four weeks 19.

Regarding this clone: Its antigen is still unknown.

The germline gives CDR1 LNHDA, CDR2 SQIVND (reference sequence). CDR3 length: 15 residues. J gave up 3 bases and V 2 bases, and 2 bases lay outside the gene matches. No infections or other immune events were documented during collection. Using immunoSEQ multiplex PCR, the repertoire was profiled, and TCRdb retains in-frame clones only, with some absent. The profile shows about 89,000 clones, 86% of them singletons. V and J are TRBV19 and TRBJ2-1; 9 positions agree with TRBD2. This sequence was found in a person aged 18 to 70 in good health. Sample: blood. DNA of the CDR3: TGTGCCAGTAGTATAATAGCGGGGGACTACAATGAGCAGTTCTTC. Translated: CASSIIAGDYNEQFF.